This TCR beta chain was sequenced in a study of T-cell memory formation after mild COVID-19. This CDR3 is built from 15 residues. V dropped 6 bases and J dropped 5; count of bases not matched to a gene: 9. The germline gives CDR1 SGHTA, CDR2 FQGNSA. The TCR alpha and TCR beta cDNA libraries, bearing sample barcodes and UMIs, were generated by 5'RACE using constant-segment primers. TCRdb called the 5' RACE reads again in MiXCR, with one record for every CDR3 protein. The sample has about 290,000 distinct CDR3 sequences, 15% to 20% seen once. This chain connects TRBV7-2 to TRBJ2-5; 10 bases line up with TRBD2. Material: PBMCs or a T cell subset sorted from them (not recorded which). This TCR derives from a man younger than 35 who had mild COVID-19 (a few samples of this study predate the infection). Cell type and time point are not known. The CDR3 DNA sequence: TGTGCCAGCAGACACACTAGCGGGGATGTGGAGACCCAGTACTTC. Translating gives CASRHTSGDVETQYF.